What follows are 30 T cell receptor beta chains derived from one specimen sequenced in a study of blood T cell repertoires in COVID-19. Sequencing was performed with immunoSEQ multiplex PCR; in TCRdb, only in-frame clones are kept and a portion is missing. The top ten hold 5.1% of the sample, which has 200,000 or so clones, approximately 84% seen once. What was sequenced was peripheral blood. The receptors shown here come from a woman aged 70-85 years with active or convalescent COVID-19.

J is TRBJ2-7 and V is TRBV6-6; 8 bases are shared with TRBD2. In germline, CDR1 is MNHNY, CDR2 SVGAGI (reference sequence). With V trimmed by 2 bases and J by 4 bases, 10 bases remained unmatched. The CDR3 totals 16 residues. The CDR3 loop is CASSYVKSGSGYEQYF. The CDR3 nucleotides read TGTGCCAGCAGTTACGTGAAGAGCGGGAGCGGGTACGAGCAGTACTTC.

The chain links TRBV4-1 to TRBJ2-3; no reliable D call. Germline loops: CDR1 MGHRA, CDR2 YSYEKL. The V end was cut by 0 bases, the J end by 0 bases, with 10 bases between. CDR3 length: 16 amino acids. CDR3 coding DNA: TGCGCCAGCAGCCAAGACCCGACACCGAGCACAGATACGCAGTATTTT. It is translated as CASSQDPTPSTDTQYF.

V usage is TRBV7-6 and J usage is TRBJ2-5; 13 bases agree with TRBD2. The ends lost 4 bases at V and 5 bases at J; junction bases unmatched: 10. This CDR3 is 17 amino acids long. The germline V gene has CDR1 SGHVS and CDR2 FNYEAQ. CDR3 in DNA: TGTGCCAGCAGCTCTGGTTGGACTAGCGGGAGTTGGGAGACCCAGTACTTC. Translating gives CASSSGWTSGSWETQYF.

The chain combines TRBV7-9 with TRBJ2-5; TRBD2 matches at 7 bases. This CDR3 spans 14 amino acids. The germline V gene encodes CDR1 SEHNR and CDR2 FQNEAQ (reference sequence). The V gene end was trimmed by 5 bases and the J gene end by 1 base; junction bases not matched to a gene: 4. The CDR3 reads CASSRGLVQETQYF. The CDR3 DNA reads TGTGCCAGCAGCCGCGGACTAGTCCAAGAGACCCAGTACTTC.

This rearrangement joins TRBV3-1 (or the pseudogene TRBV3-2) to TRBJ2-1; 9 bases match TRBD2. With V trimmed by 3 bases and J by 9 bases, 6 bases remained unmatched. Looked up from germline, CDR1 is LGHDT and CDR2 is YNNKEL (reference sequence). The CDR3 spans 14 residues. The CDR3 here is CASSQGGRGVEQFF. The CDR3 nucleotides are TGTGCCAGCAGCCAGGGCGGGAGGGGTGTTGAGCAGTTCTTC.

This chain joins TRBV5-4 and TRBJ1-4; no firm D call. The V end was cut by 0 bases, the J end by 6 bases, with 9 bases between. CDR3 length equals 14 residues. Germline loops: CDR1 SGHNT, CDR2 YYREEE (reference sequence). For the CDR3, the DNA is TGTGCCAGCAGCTTGGGGAGTTCGGATGAAAAACTGTTTTTT. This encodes CASSLGSSDEKLFF.

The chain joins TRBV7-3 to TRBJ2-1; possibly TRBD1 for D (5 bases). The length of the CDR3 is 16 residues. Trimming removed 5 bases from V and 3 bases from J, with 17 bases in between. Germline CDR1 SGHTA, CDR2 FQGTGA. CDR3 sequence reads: CASSRMSQGNYNEQFF. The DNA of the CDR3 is TGTGCCAGCAGCCGCATGAGCCAGGGTAACTACAATGAGCAGTTCTTC.

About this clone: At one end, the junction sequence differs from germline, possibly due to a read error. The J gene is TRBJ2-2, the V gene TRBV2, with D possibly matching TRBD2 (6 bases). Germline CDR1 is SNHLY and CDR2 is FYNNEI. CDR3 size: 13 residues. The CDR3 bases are TGTGCCATTAATGGGAGGAACACCGGGGGGCTGTTTTTT. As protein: CAINGRNTGGLFF.

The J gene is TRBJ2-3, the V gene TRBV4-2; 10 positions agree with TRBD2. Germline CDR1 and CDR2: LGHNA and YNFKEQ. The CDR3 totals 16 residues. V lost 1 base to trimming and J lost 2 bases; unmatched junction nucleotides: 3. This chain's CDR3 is CASSQAAGGNTDTQYF. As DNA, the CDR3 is TGTGCCAGCAGCCAAGCAGCGGGAGGGAACACAGATACGCAGTATTTT.

CDR3 sequence reads: CASMHRESTFNEKLFF. CDR3 DNA sequence: TGCGCCAGCATGCACAGGGAGTCTACTTTTAATGAAAAACTGTTTTTT. The chain has TRBV4-1 and TRBJ1-4; the D gene is possibly TRBD1 (6 bases). CDR3 length equals 16 residues. Germline loops: CDR1 MGHRA, CDR2 YSYEKL. V shed 7 bases and J shed 4 bases, with 19 bases lying between them.

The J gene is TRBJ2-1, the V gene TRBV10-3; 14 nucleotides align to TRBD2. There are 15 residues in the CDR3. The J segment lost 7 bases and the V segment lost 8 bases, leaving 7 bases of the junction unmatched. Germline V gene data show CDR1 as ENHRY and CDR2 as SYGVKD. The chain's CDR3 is CAIASGTSGSNEQFF. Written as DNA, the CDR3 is TGTGCCATCGCCTCCGGGACTAGCGGGAGTAATGAGCAGTTCTTC.

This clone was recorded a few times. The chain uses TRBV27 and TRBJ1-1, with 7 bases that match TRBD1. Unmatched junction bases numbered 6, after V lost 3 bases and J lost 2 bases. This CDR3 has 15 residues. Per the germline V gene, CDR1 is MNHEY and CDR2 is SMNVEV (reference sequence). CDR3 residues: CASSLLDRTNTEAFF. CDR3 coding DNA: TGTGCCAGCAGTTTGCTGGACAGGACTAACACTGAAGCTTTCTTT.

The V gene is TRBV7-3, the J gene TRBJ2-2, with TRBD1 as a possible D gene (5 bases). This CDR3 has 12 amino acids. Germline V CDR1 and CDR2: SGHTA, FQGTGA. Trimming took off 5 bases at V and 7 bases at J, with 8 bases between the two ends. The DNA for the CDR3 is TGTGCCAGCAGCCAGGACAACGGGGAGCTGTTTTTT. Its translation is CASSQDNGELFF. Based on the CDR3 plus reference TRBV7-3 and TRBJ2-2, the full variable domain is GAGVSQTPSNKVTEKGKYVELRCDPISGHTALYWYRQSLGQGPEFLIYFQGTGAADDSGLPNDRFFAVRPEGSVSTLKIQRTERGDSAVYLCASSQDNGELFFGEGSRLTVL.

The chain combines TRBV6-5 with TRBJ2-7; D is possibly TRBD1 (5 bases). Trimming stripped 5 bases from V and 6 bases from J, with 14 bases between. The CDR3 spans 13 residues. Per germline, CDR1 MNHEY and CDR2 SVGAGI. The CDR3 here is CASSTRARAEQYF. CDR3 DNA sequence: TGTGCCAGCAGTACCAGGGCCCGGGCCGAGCAGTACTTC.

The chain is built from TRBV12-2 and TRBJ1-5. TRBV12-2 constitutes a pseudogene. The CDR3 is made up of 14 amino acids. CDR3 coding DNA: TGTGCAAGTCGCTTAGATGGAGGCGATCAGCCCCAGCATTTT. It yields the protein CASRLDGGDQPQHF.

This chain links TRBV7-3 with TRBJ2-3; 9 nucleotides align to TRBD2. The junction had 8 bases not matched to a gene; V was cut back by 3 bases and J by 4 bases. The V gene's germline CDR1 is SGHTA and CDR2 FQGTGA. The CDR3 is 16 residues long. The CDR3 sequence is CASSFSRTSVADTQYF. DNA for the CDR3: TGTGCCAGCAGCTTTTCCCGGACTAGCGTAGCAGATACGCAGTATTTT.

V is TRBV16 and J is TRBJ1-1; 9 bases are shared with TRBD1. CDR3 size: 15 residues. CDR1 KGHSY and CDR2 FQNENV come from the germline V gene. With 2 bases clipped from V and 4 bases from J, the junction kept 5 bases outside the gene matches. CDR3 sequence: CASSQRQGVGTEAFF. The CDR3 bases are TGTGCCAGCAGCCAAAGACAGGGGGTTGGCACTGAAGCTTTCTTT.

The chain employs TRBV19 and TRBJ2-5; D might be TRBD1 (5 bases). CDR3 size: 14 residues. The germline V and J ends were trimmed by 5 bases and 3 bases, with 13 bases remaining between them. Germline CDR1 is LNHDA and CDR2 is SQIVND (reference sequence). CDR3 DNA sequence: TGTGCCAGTAGTGCGACCGGCAGGGAAGAGACCCAGTACTTC. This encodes CASSATGREETQYF.

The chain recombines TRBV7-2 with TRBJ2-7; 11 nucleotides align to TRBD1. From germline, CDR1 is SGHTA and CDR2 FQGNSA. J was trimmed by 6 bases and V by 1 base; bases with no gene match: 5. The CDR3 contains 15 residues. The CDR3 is CASSLGGQGGTEQYF. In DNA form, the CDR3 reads TGTGCCAGCAGCTTAGGGGGACAGGGGGGGACCGAGCAGTACTTC.

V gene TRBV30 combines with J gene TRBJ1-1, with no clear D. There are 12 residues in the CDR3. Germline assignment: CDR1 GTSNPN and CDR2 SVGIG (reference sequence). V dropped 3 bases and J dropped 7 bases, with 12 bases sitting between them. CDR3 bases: TGTGCCTGGAGCCAAAACGGGGATGAAGCTTTCTTT. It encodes CAWSQNGDEAFF.

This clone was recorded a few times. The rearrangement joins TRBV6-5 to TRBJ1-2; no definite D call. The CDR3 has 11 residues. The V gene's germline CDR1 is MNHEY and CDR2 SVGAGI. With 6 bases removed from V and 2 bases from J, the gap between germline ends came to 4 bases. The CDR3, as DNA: TGTGCCAGCAGGTCAAACTATGGCTACACCTTC. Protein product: CASRSNYGYTF.

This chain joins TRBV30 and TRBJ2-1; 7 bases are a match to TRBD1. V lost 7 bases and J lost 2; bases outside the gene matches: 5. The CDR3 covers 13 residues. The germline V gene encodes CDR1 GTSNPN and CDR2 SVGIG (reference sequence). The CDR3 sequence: CAYTGDAYNEQFF. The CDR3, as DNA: TGTGCCTACACAGGGGATGCCTACAATGAGCAGTTCTTC.

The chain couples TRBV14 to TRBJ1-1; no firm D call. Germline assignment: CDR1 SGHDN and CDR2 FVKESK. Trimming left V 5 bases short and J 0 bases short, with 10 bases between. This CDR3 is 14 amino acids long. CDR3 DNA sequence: TGTGCCAGCAGCGAGGTACCTTTGAACACTGAAGCTTTCTTT. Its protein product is CASSEVPLNTEAFF.

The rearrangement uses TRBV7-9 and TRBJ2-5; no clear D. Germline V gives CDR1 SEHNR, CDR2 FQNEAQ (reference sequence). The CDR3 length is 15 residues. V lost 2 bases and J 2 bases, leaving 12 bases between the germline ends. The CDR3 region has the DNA TGTGCCAGCAGCTTAATTTTGGTCAGACAAGAGACCCAGTACTTC. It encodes CASSLILVRQETQYF.

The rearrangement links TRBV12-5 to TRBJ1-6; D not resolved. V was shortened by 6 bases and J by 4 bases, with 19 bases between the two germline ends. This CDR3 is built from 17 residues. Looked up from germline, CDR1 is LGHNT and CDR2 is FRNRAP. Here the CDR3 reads CASGGPTGSLYNSPLHF. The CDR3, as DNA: TGTGCTAGTGGAGGCCCGACCGGGAGCCTGTATAATTCACCCCTCCACTTT.

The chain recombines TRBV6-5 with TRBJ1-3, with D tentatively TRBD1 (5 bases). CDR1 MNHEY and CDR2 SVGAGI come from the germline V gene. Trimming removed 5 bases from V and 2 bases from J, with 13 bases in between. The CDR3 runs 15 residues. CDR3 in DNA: TGTGCCAGCAGTCCTGGGGGGAGCCCTGGAAACACCATATATTTT. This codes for CASSPGGSPGNTIYF.

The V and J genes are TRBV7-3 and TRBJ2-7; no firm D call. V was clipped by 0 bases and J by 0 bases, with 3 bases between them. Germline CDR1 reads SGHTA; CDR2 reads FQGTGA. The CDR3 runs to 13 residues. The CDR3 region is CASSLTASYEQYF. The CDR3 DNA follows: TGTGCCAGCAGCTTAACGGCCTCCTACGAGCAGTACTTC.

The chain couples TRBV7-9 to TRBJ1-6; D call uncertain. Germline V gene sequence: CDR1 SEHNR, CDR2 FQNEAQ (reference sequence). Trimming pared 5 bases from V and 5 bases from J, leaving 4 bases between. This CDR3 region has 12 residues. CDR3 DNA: TGTGCCAGCAGCATAAATAATTCACCCCTCCACTTT. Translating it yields CASSINNSPLHF.

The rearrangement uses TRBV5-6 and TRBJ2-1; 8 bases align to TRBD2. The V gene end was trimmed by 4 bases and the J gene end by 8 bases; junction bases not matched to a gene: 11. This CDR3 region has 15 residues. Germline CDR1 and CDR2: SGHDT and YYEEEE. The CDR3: CASSLPGLGVYEQFF. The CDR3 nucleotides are TGTGCCAGCAGCCTCCCGGGACTAGGAGTATATGAGCAGTTCTTC. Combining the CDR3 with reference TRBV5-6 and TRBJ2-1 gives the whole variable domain DAGVTQSPTHLIKTRGQQVTLRCSPKSGHDTVSWYQQALGQGPQFIFQYYEEEERQRGNFPDRFSGHQFPNYSSELNVNALLLGDSALYLCASSLPGLGVYEQFFGPGTRLTVL.

The DNA for the CDR3 is TGTGCCAGCAGCCAACTGGGGACTGGAGGTGAGCAGTTCTTC. Its protein is CASSQLGTGGEQFF. The genes are TRBV6-6 and TRBJ2-1; D possibly corresponds to TRBD2 (6 bases). CDR1 is MNHNY, CDR2 SVGAGI, per germline (reference sequence). The CDR3 totals 14 residues. V lost 6 bases and J lost 9, with 18 bases in between.